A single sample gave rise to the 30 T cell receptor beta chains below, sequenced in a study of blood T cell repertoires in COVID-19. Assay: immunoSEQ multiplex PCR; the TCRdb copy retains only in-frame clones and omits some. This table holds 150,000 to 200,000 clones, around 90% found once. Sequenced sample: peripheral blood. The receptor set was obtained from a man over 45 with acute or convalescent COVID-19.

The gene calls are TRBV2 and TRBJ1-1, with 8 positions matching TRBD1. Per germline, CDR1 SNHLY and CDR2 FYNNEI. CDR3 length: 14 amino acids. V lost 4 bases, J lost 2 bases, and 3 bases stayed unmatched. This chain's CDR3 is CASSVQGANTEAFF. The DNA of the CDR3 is TGTGCCAGCAGTGTTCAGGGGGCCAACACTGAAGCTTTCTTT. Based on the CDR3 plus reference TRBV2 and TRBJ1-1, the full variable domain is EPEVTQTPSHQVTQMGQEVILRCVPISNHLYFYWYRQILGQKVEFLVSFYNNEISEKSEIFDDQFSVERPDGSNFTLKIRSTKLEDSAMYFCASSVQGANTEAFFGQGTRLTVV.

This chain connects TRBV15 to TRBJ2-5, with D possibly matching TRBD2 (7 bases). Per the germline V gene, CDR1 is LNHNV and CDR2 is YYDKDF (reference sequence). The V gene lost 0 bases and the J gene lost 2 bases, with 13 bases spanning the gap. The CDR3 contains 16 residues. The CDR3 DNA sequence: TGTGCCACCAGCAGAGATCCCGGGGGGCTGCAAGAGACCCAGTACTTC. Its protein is CATSRDPGGLQETQYF.

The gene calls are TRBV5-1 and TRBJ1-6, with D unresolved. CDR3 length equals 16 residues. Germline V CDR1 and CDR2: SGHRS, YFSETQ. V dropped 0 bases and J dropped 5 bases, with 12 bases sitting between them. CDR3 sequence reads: CASSLDIRGDNSPLHF. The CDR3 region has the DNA TGCGCCAGCAGCTTGGACATAAGAGGCGATAATTCACCCCTCCACTTT. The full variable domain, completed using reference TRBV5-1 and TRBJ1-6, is KAGVTQTPRYLIKTRGQQVTLSCSPISGHRSVSWYQQTPGQGLQFLFEYFSETQRNKGNFPGRFSGRQFSNSRSEMNVSTLELGDSALYLCASSLDIRGDNSPLHFGNGTRLTVT.

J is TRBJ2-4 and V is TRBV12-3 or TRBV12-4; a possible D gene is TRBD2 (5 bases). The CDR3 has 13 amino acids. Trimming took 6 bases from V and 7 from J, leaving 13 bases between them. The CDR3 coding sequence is TGTGCCAGCAGCCCGGACTCACTCAACATTCAGTACTTC. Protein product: CASSPDSLNIQYF.

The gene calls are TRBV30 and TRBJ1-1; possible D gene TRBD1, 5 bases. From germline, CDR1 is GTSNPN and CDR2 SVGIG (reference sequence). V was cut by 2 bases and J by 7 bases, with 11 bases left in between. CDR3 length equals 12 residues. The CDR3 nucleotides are TGTGCCTGGAGTACGGGGGAGTTTGAAGCTTTCTTT. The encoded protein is CAWSTGEFEAFF.

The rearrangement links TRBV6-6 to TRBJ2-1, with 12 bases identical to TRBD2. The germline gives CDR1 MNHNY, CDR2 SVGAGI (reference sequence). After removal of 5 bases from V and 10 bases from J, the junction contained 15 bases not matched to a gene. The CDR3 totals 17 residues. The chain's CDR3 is CASSLTLETSGGREQFF. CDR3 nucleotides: TGTGCCAGCAGTCTTACCCTTGAGACTAGCGGGGGCCGCGAGCAGTTCTTC.

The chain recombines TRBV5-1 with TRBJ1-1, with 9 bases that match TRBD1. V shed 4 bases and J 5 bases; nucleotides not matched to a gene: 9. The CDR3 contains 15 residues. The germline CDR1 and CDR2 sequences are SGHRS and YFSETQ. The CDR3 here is CASSNTGTGRTEAFF. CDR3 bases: TGCGCCAGCAGCAATACCGGGACAGGGAGGACTGAAGCTTTCTTT. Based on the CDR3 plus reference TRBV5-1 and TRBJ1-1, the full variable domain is KAGVTQTPRYLIKTRGQQVTLSCSPISGHRSVSWYQQTPGQGLQFLFEYFSETQRNKGNFPGRFSGRQFSNSRSEMNVSTLELGDSALYLCASSNTGTGRTEAFFGQGTRLTVV.

The CDR3 coding sequence is TGTGCCAGCAGAGCTGACAGAAGCCTTAACTATGGCTACACCTTC. This translates into CASRADRSLNYGYTF. J is TRBJ1-2 and V is TRBV28; D may be TRBD1 (5 bases). This CDR3 contains 15 residues. V lost 6 bases to trimming and J lost 1 base, with 15 bases between them. Germline values: CDR1 MDHEN, CDR2 SYDVKM.

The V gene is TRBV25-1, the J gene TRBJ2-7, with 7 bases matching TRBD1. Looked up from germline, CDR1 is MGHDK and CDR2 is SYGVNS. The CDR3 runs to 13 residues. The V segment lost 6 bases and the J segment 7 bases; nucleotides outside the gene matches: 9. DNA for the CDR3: TGTGCCAGCAGCCAGACAGGGTACGGAGAGCAGTACGTC. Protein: CASSQTGYGEQYV.

The DNA of the CDR3 is TGTGCCAGCAGCGGAGGACAGGTGGGCTACAATGAGCAGTTCTTC. Translated: CASSGGQVGYNEQFF. The rearrangement uses TRBV9 and TRBJ2-1; TRBD1 agrees at 7 bases. The CDR3 runs 15 residues. J was trimmed by 3 bases and V by 3 bases; bases with no gene match: 6. Germline V gene sequence: CDR1 SGDLS, CDR2 YYNGEE.

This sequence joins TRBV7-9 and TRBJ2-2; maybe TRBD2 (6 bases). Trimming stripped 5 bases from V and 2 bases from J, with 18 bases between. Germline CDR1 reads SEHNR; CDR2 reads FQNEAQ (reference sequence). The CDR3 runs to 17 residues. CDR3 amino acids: CASSHKPGLTNTGELFF. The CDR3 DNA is TGTGCCAGCAGCCACAAGCCGGGACTGACTAACACCGGGGAGCTGTTTTTT.

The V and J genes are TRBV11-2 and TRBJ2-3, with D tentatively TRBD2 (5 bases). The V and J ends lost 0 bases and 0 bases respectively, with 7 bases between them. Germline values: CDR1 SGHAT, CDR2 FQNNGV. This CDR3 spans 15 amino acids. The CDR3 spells CASSLEGVSTDTQYF. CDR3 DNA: TGTGCCAGCAGCTTAGAGGGAGTTAGCACAGATACGCAGTATTTT. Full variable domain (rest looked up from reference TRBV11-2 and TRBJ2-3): EAGVAQSPRYKIIEKRQSVAFWCNPISGHATLYWYQQILGQGPKLLIQFQNNGVVDDSQLPKDRFSAERLKGVDSTLKIQPAKLEDSAVYLCASSLEGVSTDTQYFGPGTRLTVL.

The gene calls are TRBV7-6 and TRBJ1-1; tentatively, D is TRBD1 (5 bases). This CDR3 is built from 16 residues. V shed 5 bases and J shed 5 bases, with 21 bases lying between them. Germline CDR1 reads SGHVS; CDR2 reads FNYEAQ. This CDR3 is CASSVLAGGSVTEAFF. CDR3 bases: TGTGCCAGCAGCGTCCTTGCCGGGGGGTCGGTGACTGAAGCTTTCTTT. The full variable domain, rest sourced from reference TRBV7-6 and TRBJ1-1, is GAGVSQSPRYKVTKRGQDVALRCDPISGHVSLYWYRQALGQGPEFLTYFNYEAQQDKSGLPNDRFSAERPEGSISTLTIQRTEQRDSAMYRCASSVLAGGSVTEAFFGQGTRLTVV.

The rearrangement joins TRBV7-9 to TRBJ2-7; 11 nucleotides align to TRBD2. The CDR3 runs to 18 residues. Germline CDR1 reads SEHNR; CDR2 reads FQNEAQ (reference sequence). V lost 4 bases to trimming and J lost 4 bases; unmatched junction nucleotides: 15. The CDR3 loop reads CASSYPRNGASGRYEQYF. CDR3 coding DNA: TGTGCCAGCAGCTACCCTAGGAACGGGGCTAGCGGGAGGTACGAGCAGTACTTC.

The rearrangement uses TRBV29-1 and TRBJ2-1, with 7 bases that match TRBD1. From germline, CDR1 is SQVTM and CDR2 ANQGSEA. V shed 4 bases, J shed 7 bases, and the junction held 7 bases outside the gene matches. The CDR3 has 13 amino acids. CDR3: CSVGDSRWNEQFF. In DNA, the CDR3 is TGCAGCGTTGGGGACAGTAGGTGGAATGAGCAGTTCTTC.

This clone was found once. The CDR3: CASSFGVSYEQYF. The CDR3, as DNA: TGTGCCAGCAGTTTCGGGGTGAGCTACGAGCAGTACTTC. The V call is TRBV12-3 or TRBV12-4, the J call TRBJ2-7; a weak D match, TRBD2 (5 bases). The CDR3 totals 13 residues. Trimming cost V 3 bases and J 3 bases, with 9 bases left between them.

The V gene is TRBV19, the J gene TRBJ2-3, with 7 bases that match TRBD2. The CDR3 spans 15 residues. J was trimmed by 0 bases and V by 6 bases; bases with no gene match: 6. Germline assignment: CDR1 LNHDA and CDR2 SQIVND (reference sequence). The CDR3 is CASSPGGTSTDTQYF. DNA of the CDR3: TGTGCCAGTAGCCCGGGGGGAACTAGCACAGATACGCAGTATTTT.

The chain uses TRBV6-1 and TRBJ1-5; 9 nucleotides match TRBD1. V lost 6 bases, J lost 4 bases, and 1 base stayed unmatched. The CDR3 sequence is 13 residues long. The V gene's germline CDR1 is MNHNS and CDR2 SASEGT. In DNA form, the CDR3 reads TGTGCCAGCAGGGACAGGGGTAATCAGCCCCAGCATTTT. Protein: CASRDRGNQPQHF.

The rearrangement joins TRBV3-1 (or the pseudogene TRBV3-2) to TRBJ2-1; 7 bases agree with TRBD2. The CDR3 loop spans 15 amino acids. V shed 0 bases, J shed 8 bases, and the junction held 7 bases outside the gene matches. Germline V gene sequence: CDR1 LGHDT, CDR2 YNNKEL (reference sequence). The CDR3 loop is CASSQDLLAVDEQFF. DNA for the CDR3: TGTGCCAGCAGCCAAGATCTCCTAGCGGTCGATGAGCAGTTCTTC.

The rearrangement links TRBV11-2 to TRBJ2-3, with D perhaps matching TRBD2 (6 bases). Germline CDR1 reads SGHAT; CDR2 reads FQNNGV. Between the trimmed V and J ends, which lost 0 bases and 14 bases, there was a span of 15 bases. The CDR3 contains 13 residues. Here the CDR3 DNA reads TGTGCCAGCAGCTTAGATTGGACGGGGGTCCCGTATTTT. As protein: CASSLDWTGVPYF. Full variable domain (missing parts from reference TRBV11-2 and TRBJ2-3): EAGVAQSPRYKIIEKRQSVAFWCNPISGHATLYWYQQILGQGPKLLIQFQNNGVVDDSQLPKDRFSAERLKGVDSTLKIQPAKLEDSAVYLCASSLDWTGVPYFGPGTRLTVL.

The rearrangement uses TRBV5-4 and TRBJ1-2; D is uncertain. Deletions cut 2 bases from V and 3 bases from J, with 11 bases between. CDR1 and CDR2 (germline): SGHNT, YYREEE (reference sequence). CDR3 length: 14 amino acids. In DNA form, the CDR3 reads TGTGCCAGCAGCTTTACAACAGAGTACTATGGCTACACCTTC. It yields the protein CASSFTTEYYGYTF.

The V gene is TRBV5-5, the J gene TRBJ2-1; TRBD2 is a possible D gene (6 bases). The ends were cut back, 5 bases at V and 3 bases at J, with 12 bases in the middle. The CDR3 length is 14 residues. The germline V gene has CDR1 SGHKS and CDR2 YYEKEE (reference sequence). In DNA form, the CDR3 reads TGTGCCAGCAGTCGGGCTAGCGACTACAATGAGCAGTTCTTC. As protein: CASSRASDYNEQFF.

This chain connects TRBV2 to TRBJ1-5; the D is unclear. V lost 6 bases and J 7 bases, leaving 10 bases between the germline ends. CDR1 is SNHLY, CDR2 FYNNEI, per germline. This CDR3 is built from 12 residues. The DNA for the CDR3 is TGTGCCAGCAGCGGAGGTTCCCAGCCCCAGCATTTT. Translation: CASSGGSQPQHF.

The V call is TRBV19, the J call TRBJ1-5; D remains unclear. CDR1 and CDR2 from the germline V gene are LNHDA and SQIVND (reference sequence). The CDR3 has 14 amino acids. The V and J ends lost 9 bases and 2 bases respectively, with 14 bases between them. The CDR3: CASKSRVGNQPQHF. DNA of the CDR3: TGTGCCAGCAAAAGCCGCGTCGGCAATCAGCCCCAGCATTTT.

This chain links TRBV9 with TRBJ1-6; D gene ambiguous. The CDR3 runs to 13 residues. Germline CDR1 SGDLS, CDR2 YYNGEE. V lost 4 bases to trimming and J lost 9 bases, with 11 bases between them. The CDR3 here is CASSLDWGSPLHF. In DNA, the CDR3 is TGTGCCAGCAGCCTGGACTGGGGTTCACCCCTCCACTTT.

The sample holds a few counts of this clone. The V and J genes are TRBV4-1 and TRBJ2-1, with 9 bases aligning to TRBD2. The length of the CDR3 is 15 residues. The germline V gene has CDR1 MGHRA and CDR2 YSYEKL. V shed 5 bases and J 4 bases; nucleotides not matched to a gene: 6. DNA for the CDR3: TGCGCCAGCAGCTCTTGGACTAGCGATTACAATGAGCAGTTCTTC. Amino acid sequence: CASSSWTSDYNEQFF.

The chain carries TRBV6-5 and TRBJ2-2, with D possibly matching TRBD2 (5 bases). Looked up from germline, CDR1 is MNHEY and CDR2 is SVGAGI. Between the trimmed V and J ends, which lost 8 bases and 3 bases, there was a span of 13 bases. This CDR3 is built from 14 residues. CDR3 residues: CASAAPGYTGELFF. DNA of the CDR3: TGTGCCAGCGCCGCCCCGGGATACACCGGGGAGCTGTTTTTT.

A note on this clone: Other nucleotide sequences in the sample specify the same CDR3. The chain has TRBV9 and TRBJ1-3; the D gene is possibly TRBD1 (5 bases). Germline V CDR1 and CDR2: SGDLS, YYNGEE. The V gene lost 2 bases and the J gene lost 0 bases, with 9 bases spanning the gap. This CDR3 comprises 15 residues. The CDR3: CASSVGGVSGNTIYF. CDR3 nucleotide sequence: TGTGCCAGCAGCGTCGGAGGGGTCTCTGGAAACACCATATATTTT.

CDR3: CASSQRTRPYEQYV. CDR3 bases: TGTGCCAGCAGCCAACGGACTAGACCCTACGAGCAGTACGTC. The gene calls are TRBV14 and TRBJ2-7; 7 positions match TRBD2. The CDR3 runs to 14 residues. CDR1 is SGHDN, CDR2 FVKESK, per germline. J gave up 2 bases and V 2 bases, and 3 bases lay outside the gene matches.

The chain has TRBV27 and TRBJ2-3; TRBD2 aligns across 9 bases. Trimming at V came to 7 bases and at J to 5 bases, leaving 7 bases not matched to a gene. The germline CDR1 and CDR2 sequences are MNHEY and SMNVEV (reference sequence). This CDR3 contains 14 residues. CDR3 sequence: CASTPSGEIDTQYF. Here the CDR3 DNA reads TGTGCCAGCACCCCTAGCGGGGAAATAGATACGCAGTATTTT.